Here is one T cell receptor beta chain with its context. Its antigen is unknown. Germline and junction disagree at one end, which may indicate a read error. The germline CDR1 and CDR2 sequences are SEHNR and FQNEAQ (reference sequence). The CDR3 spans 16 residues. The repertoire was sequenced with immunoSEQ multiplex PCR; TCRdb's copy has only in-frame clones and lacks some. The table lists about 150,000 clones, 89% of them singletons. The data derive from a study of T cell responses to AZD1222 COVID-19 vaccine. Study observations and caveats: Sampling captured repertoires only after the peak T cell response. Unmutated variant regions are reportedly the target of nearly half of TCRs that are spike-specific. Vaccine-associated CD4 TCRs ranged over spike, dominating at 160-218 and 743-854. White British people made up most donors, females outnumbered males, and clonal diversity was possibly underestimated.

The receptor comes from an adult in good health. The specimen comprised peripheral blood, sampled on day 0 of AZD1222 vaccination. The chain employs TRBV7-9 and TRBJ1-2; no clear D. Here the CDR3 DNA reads TGTGCCAGCAGCCTAGCGGGGAGCCGGGCTTTCTATGGCTACACCTTC. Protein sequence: CASSLAGSRAFYGYTF. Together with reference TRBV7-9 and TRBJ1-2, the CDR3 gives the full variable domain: DTGVSQNPRHKITKRGQNVTFRCDPISEHNRLYWYRQTLGQGPEFLTYFQNEAQLEKSRLLSDRFSAERPKGSFSTLEIQRTEQGDSAMYLCASSLAGSRAFYGYTFGSGTRLTVV.